Below are 10 T cell receptor beta chains sequenced from a single sample in a study of low-dose radiotherapy and immunotherapy resistance in tumors. Priming of first-strand cDNA relied on TRAV- and TRBV-specific primers (covering alpha and beta chains). The PCR that amplified TCRs ran for 20 cycles, relying on a constant-region primer and a V-primer adapter. MiXCR, applied by TCRdb to the reads, yields one record per CDR3 protein. The sample includes over 15,000 distinct CDR3 sequences, roughly 70% seen only once; the top ten take around 10%. Every receptor here comes from a human donor with advanced metastatic prostate, ovarian, gallbladder or colorectal cancer (not recorded which). This table probably holds off-target reads from a library built for another chain.

The CDR3 sequence is CASRPSGGPYEQYF. In nucleotides, the CDR3 is TGCGCCAGCAGACCATCGGGGGGACCCTACGAGCAGTACTTC. The chain uses TRBV5-1 and TRBJ2-7; 7 bases fit TRBD2. The ends lost 5 bases at V and 2 bases at J; junction bases unmatched: 7. CDR1 SGHRS and CDR2 YFSETQ come from the germline V gene. This CDR3 has 14 amino acids.

The genes are TRBV15 and TRBJ2-1; TRBD2 might be the D (6 bases). Trimming stripped 3 bases from V and 6 bases from J, with 21 bases between. From germline, CDR1 is LNHNV and CDR2 YYDKDF (reference sequence). This CDR3 region has 17 residues. CDR3 residues: CATSSPGRGSLLNEQFF. For the CDR3, the DNA is TGTGCCACCAGCAGCCCTGGTCGGGGGTCATTACTCAATGAGCAGTTCTTC.

This clonotype was counted once. This chain links TRBV6-1 with TRBJ1-4; 10 bases line up with TRBD1. Germline values: CDR1 MNHNS, CDR2 SASEGT. Trimming took 4 bases from V and 5 from J; bases not matched to a gene: 4. CDR3 length: 15 amino acids. In DNA form, the CDR3 reads TGTGCCAGCAGTGGACAGGGGGCGGGCAATGAAAAACTGTTTTTT. It encodes CASSGQGAGNEKLFF.

As for this clonotype: A junction end diverges from the germline sequence, so it may reflect a read error. The chain joins TRBV28 to TRBJ2-1, with 15 positions matching TRBD2. The V gene's germline CDR1 is MDHEN and CDR2 SYDVKM. The CDR3 covers 18 residues. DNA of the CDR3: TGTGTCAGCAGTTCGGGGACTAGCGGGAGGTCGGACTACAATGAGCAGTTCTTC. It translates to CVSSSGTSGRSDYNEQFF.

J is TRBJ1-6 and V is TRBV5-1; D unresolved. CDR3 length: 14 amino acids. Trimming pared 0 bases from V and 5 bases from J, leaving 6 bases between. Germline V gives CDR1 SGHRS, CDR2 YFSETQ. DNA of the CDR3: TGCGCCAGCAGCTTGGATCCCGATAATTCACCCCTCCACTTT. Encoded protein: CASSLDPDNSPLHF.

CDR3 coding DNA: TGTGCCAGCCAGGGGGCTGGCTATGGCTACACCTTC. Translation gives CASQGAGYGYTF. V is TRBV5-3 and J is TRBJ1-2; 8 nucleotides align to TRBD1. TRBV5-3 is identified as an open reading frame with a role that is uncertain. V lost 8 bases to trimming and J lost 4 bases; unmatched junction nucleotides: 4. The CDR3 length is 12 residues.

Worth noting for this clonotype: Relative to the germline gene, one junction end is altered; a read error may explain this. V is TRBV3-1 and J is TRBJ1-2, with D unresolved. This CDR3 has 14 amino acids. CDR1 is LGHDT and CDR2 is YNNKEL in the germline V gene (reference sequence). The CDR3 coding sequence is TGTGCCAGCAGACAAGAAAAGGGCAACTATGGCTACACCTTC. The encoded protein is CASRQEKGNYGYTF.

The V and J genes are TRBV18 and TRBJ1-4; 9 bases align to TRBD1. Trimming took 3 bases from V and 5 from J; bases not matched to a gene: 10. The CDR3 extends over 17 amino acids. Germline V gene data show CDR1 as KGHSH and CDR2 as LQKENI. The CDR3 spells CASSPSLTGGVNEKLFF. Here the CDR3 DNA reads TGTGCCAGCTCACCCTCCCTTACAGGGGGCGTGAATGAAAAACTGTTTTTT.

This clonotype was counted a few times. This chain uses TRBV12-3 or TRBV12-4 with TRBJ1-1, with D possibly TRBD1 on 5 matching bases. Trimming left V 6 bases short and J 4 bases short, with 12 bases between. The length of the CDR3 is 13 residues. The CDR3, as DNA: TGTGCCAGCAGCCATTCGGGGGGCACTGAAGCTTTCTTT. It specifies CASSHSGGTEAFF.

The CDR3 here is CASSLTSGRVHEQYF. The CDR3 region has the DNA TGCGCCAGCAGTCTTACTAGCGGGAGAGTCCACGAGCAGTACTTC. The rearrangement joins TRBV5-1 to TRBJ2-7, with 11 bases matching TRBD2. This CDR3 has 15 residues. After removal of 5 bases from V and 5 bases from J, the junction contained 9 bases not matched to a gene. The germline V gene encodes CDR1 SGHRS and CDR2 YFSETQ.